The entry that follows covers one TCR beta chain sequence. It has no known antigen specificity. It has no much larger one-base neighbor in the sample; base qualities were not kept. The time point label of this sample denotes: about 28 days (+/-7) after the second vaccine dose. AZD1222 recipients with second doses at about 4 weeks or about 12 weeks were pooled, because spike-specific TCR depth and breadth did not differ between schedules. Vaccinee samples came from UK trials COV001 and COV002, including a single-blind randomized controlled phase 2/3 trial of AZD1222 (ChAdOx1 nCoV-19) in healthy adults. For TCRbeta chain sequencing, PBMC samples from trial participants were taken at day 0 and at day 28 after the second dose. Reading the germline V gene gives CDR1 MDHEN and CDR2 SYDVKM. Reading from cysteine to phenylalanine, the CDR3 counts 13 amino acids. Of all the DNA, just the CDR3 is kept, 39 bases in frame from base 1. The V and J ends are trimmed by 1 base and 6 bases, leaving 6 bases between them.

This entry belongs to a study of T cell responses to AZD1222 COVID-19 vaccine (dated by TCRdb to about 2021). About the study as a whole: A total of 233 trial participants underwent TCR sequencing, of whom 207 had received two doses of AZD1222 and around 26 had received two doses of the MenACWY control vaccine. Enrollment into the trials was organized by age into subgroups of 18-55, 56-69 and 70-plus years, and those subgroups contained roughly 150, 30 and 60 TCR-sequenced participants, respectively. The full study reports these points: Participants were mostly white British, with more females than males. The authors suggested clonal diversity may have been underestimated. Only a handful of AZD1222 recipients were SARS-CoV-2 seropositive at baseline, limiting conclusions about previously exposed vaccinees. The 56-69-year group was small, and its depth increase did not reach significance, likely because of low power. Nearly half of unique spike-specific TCRs reportedly recognized epitopes outside regions mutated in the B.1.351 and B.1.1.7 variants. The whole spike protein was spanned by vaccine-associated CD4 TCRs, and dominant responses were seen in regions 160-218 and 743-854. After two AZD1222 doses, both the breadth and the depth of spike-specific TCRs were significantly higher than at day 0 and than in MenACWY recipients. No day 14 peak-response samples were available, so repertoires were characterized only after the peak T cell response.

The CDR3 regions of human TCRbeta chains were analyzed by immunosequencing. In the original analysis: Repertoire TCRs were matched against a reference library of SARS-CoV-2-specific TCRs generated with the MIRA antigen-specificity platform. Breadth was defined as the fraction of unique TCRs that were SARS-CoV-2-associated, and depth was defined as the fraction of total T cells that were SARS-CoV-2-associated. Each spike-specific TCR was assigned to its reactive spike region and to a CD4 or CD8 class using the MIRA data. Log10-transformed breadth and depth values were compared by one-way ANOVA with Sidak's multiple comparisons tests. This is the immuneACCESS table as TCRdb keeps it, with only in-frame sequences that have V and J called. A part of the clones is gone; compared with another copy, unresolved V genes explain less than half, and the rest is unexplained. V and J calls and clone size are given by that table; D and trimming were obtained from the DNA. Here the sample has 24,000 or so clones; roughly 87% occur a single time. 34% of the sample is taken by the ten largest.

The sample here was peripheral blood, taken 28 days after the second AZD1222 dose. Recombination joined TRBV28 with TRBJ2-2; possibly the D gene is TRBD2, per 6 matching bases. The TCR sequence derives from an adult who received the AZD1222 COVID-19 vaccine. The DNA sequence is as follows: TGTGCCAGCAGTTTATCGGGGGCCGGGGAGCTGTTTTTT. This gives the protein CASSLSGAGELFF.